This T cell receptor beta chain was observed in a study of cytomegalovirus exposure and HLA in healthy donors. Study as a whole: The 666 first-cohort repertoires shared a platform with the 110 or so validation repertoires, as reported in a later analysis.

A word on this clone: Its specificity is not known.

Study outcomes and limitations: The study listed some 160 cytomegalovirus-associated TCR beta chains.

Here immunoSEQ multiplex PCR was the method, and the copy in TCRdb shows in-frame clones only, minus some. The data show over 200,000 clones, with 80% to 90% seen just once and about 2% held by the top ten. The sequence was obtained from a woman aged 18 to 35 in good health and CMV-seropositive. The sequenced sample consisted of PBMCs.

Here the CDR3 DNA reads TGTGCCAGCAGCCTAGATGTTTACAATGAGCAGTTCTTC. Translating gives CASSLDVYNEQFF. The chain uses TRBV27 and TRBJ2-1; D remains unclear. CDR3 length: 13 residues. V lost 6 bases and J 4 bases, leaving 10 bases between the germline ends. The germline gives CDR1 MNHEY, CDR2 SMNVEV (reference sequence).